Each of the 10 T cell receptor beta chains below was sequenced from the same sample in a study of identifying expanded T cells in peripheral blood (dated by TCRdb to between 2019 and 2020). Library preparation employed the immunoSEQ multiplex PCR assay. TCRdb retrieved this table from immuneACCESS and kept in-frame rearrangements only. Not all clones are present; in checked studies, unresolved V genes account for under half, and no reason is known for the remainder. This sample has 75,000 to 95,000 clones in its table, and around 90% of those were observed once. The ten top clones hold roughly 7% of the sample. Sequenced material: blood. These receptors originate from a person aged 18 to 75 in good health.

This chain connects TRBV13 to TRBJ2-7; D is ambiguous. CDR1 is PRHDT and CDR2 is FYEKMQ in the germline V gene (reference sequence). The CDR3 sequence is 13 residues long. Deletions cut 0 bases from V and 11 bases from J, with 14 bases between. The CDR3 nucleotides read TGTGCCAGCAGCTTAGGCTTTTCTAAGGCAAAGTACTTC. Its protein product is CASSLGFSKAKYF.

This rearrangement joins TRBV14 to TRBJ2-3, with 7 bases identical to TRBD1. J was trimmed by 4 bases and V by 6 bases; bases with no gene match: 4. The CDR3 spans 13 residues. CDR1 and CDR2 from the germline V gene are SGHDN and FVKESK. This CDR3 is CASRLTGADTQYF. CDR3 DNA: TGTGCCAGCAGACTTACAGGGGCAGATACGCAGTATTTT.

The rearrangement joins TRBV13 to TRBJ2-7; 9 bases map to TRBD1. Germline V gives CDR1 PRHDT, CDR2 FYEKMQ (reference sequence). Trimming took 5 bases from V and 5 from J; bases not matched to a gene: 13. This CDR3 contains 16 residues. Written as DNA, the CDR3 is TGTGCCAGCAGCCGAATTCCGGGACAGGGTCCCCACGAGCAGTACTTC. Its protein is CASSRIPGQGPHEQYF. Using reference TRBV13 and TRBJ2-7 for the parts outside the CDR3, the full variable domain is AAGVIQSPRHLIKEKRETATLKCYPIPRHDTVYWYQQGPGQDPQFLISFYEKMQSDKGSIPDRFSAQQFSDYHSELNMSSLELGDSALYFCASSRIPGQGPHEQYFGPGTRLTVT.

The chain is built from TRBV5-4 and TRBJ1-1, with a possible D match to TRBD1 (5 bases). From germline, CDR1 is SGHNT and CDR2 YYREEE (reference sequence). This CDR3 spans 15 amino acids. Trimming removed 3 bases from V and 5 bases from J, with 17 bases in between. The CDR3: CASSSDGGFKTEAFF. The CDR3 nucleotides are TGTGCCAGCAGCTCGGATGGGGGTTTCAAGACTGAAGCTTTCTTT.

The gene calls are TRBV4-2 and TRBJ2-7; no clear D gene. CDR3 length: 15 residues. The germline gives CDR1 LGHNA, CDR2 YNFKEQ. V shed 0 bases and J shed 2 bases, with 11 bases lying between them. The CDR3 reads CASSQDWASTYEQYF. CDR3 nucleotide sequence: TGTGCCAGCAGCCAAGATTGGGCATCGACCTACGAGCAGTACTTC.

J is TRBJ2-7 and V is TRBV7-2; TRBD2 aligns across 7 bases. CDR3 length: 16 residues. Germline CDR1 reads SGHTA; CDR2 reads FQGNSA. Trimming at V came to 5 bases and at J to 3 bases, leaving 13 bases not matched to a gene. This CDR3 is CASSRDYRERYYEQYF. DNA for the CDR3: TGTGCCAGCAGCCGGGACTATAGGGAGCGGTACTACGAGCAGTACTTC.

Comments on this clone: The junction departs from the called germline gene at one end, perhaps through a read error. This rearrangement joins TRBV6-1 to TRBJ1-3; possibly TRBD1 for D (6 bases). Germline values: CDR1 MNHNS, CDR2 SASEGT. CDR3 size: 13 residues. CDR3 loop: CAGRGRPGNTIYF. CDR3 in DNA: TGTGCCGGCAGGGGTCGCCCTGGAAACACCATATATTTT.

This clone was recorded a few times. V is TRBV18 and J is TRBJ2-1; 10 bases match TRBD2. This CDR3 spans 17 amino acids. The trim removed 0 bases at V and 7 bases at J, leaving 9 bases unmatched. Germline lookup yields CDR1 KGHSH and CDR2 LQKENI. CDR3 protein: CASSPPASGGDLNEQFF. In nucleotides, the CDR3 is TGTGCCAGCTCACCACCCGCCAGCGGGGGGGACTTGAATGAGCAGTTCTTC.

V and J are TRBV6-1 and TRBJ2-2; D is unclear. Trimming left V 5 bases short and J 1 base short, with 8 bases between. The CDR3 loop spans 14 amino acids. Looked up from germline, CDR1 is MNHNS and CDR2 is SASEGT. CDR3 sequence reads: CASSKGKNTGELFF. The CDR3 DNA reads TGTGCCAGCAGTAAAGGGAAGAACACCGGGGAGCTGTTTTTT.

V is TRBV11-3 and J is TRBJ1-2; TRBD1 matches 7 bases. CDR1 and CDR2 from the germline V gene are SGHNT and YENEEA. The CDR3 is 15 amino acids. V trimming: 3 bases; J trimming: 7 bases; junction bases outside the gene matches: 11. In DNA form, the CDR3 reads TGTGCCAGCAGCTTCTCAGGGACAGACCTTTCTGGCTACACCTTC. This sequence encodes CASSFSGTDLSGYTF.